The clone carrying this T cell receptor (beta chain) was picked up many times. Its antigen is not known. Amplification yielded TCR beta CDR3 regions, with RNA transcripts as the source. With the HTBI primer set, the TCR CDR3 went through a first round of RT-PCR. TCRdb passed the multiplex PCR reads through MiXCR, listing each CDR3 protein once. This table holds about 700,000 distinct CDR3 sequences, around 15% found once. These data are taken from a study of T cells in Graves' hyperthyroidism and ophthalmopathy. At the level of the study: Peripheral blood samples were taken at initial diagnosis, prior to any treatment. General observations from the study: Ophthalmopathy stood apart from stable hyperthyroidism in a 13 V-J model.

V was clipped by 2 bases and J by 4 bases; unmatched bases: 7. Germline V gives CDR1 SGHRS, CDR2 YFSETQ. This CDR3 comprises 15 residues. Stable hyperthyroidism: no ophthalmopathy progression over 18 months of follow-up. Diagnoses rested on clinical symptoms, serum thyroxine and TRAb, thyroid ultrasound and orbital computed tomography. The genes are TRBV5-1 and TRBJ1-2; 8 nucleotides agree with TRBD1. This TCR was sampled from a woman in her late teens or twenties with Graves' hyperthyroidism. The sequenced sample was blood. The CDR3 spells CASSFRKQGGYGYTF. The CDR3 DNA follows: TGCGCCAGCAGCTTTCGGAAACAGGGGGGCTATGGCTACACCTTC.